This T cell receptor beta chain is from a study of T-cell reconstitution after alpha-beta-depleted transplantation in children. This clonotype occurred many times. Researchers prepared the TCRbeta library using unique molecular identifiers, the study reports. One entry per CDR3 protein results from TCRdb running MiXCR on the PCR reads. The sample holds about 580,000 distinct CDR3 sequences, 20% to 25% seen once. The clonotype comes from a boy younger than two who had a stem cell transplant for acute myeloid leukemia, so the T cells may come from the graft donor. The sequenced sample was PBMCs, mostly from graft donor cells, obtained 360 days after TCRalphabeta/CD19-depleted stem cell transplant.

This chain's CDR3 is CASSPGLGTDTQYF. Here the CDR3 DNA reads TGTGCCAGCAGCCCCGGTCTTGGCACAGATACGCAGTATTTT. The chain uses TRBV7-3 and TRBJ2-3; D remains unclear. CDR3 size: 14 residues. Trimming removed 5 bases at V and 1 base at J, with 10 bases between. The V gene's germline CDR1 is SGHTA and CDR2 FQGTGA.